Described below is a single TCR beta chain sequence and its context. The antigen is not known. The data belong to a study of shared clonotypes between healthy human individuals. Study observations and caveats: Naive subsets usually exceeded memory subsets in estimated richness.

This CDR3 spans 15 amino acids. Germline V lookup: CDR1 MNHEY, CDR2 SMNVEV (reference sequence). Deletions cut 2 bases from V and 1 base from J, with 9 bases between. Profiling relied on immunoSEQ multiplex PCR, and the TCRdb table lists in-frame clones only, not all of them. The sample shows about 95,000 clones, 67% of them seen only once. The V call is TRBV27, the J call TRBJ1-5, with D uncertain. The specimen was memory CD8+ T cells sorted from blood. The subset is: CD45RO+ cells pooled with CCR7-negative TemRA cells. The TCR originated in a man between 25 and 39 years old in good health. The CDR3 DNA reads TGTGCCAGCAGTTTAGCGAGAGTGAGCAATCAGCCCCAGCATTTT. This encodes CASSLARVSNQPQHF.